This T cell receptor beta chain was obtained from a study of cytomegalovirus exposure and HLA in healthy donors. Looking at the study overall: Early released data had around 89 million unique TCRs, all coming from HLA-typed donors.

This clone has a single count. As yet, its antigen is unknown. Trimming removed 1 base from V and 6 bases from J, with 4 bases in between. The CDR3 loop spans 13 amino acids. The germline gives CDR1 MNHNS, CDR2 SASEGT. Study findings and constraints: Per a later analysis, HLA-associated TCR beta chains showed more clonal expansion than other, equally common TCR beta chains. TCR beta V segments were, for the most part, productive about 87% or about 30% of the time in an earlier analysis. Later on, an analysis showed TCR association rates differing by HLA locus, with DRB1 the most and HLA-C the fewest.

PCR employed 60 Vbeta and 13 Jbeta primers. Repertoires were generated with immunoSEQ multiplex PCR, while TCRdb's copy carries only in-frame clones and drops some. Here the sample spans 150,000 to 200,000 clones, about 81% being singletons. The origin of this receptor is a woman in her forties or fifties in good health and CMV-seropositive. The specimen was PBMCs. V gene TRBV6-1 combines with J gene TRBJ1-6, with D unclear. The CDR3 DNA is TGTGCCAGCAGTGAAGGGAGTAATTCACCCCTCCACTTT. Residues: CASSEGSNSPLHF.